Listed below are T cell receptor beta chains from one sample, sequenced in a study of T cell changes during pregnancy in multiple sclerosis. Sequencing used immunoSEQ multiplex PCR; TCRdb keeps in-frame clones, though not all of them. The table has approximately 92,000 clones, about 93% seen once; the top ten hold about 0.98%. This sample comprised peripheral blood, obtained after pregnancy. These receptors came from a female donor with multiple sclerosis, enrolled in a pregnancy study. Each CDR3 is given with its conserved first and last residue. D genes are given only for firm matches. Part of the rows lack a size; the others show once, few, many or a class for expanded clones.

cdr3_length: 16; clone_size: once; d_call: .; v_call: TRBV7-2; j_call: TRBJ1-4; cdr3_nt: TGTGCCAGCAGCATTACTAGGGCAGACCAGAATGAAAAACTGTTTTTT; cdr3_aa: CASSITRADQNEKLFF
cdr3_length: 19; clone_size: .; d_call: .; v_call: TRBV21-1; j_call: TRBJ2-7; cdr3_nt: TGTGCCAGCAGCACAGGCCAGGGGGCCGGTAGCGGGAGGACCTACGAGCAGTACTTC; cdr3_aa: CASSTGQGAGSGRTYEQYF
cdr3_length: 13; clone_size: few; d_call: .; v_call: TRBV30; j_call: TRBJ1-5; cdr3_nt: TGTGCCTGGAGTAGAGAGAGGGATCAGCCCCAGCATTTT; cdr3_aa: CAWSRERDQPQHF
cdr3_length: 13; clone_size: .; d_call: .; v_call: TRBV30; j_call: TRBJ2-5; cdr3_nt: TGTGCCTGGAGTCAACAGACACAAGAGACCCAGTACTTC; cdr3_aa: CAWSQQTQETQYF
cdr3_length: 12; clone_size: .; d_call: TRBD2; v_call: TRBV28; j_call: TRBJ2-7; cdr3_nt: TGTGCCAGCAGTCCCCCTAGCGGATTTCAGTACTTC; cdr3_aa: CASSPPSGFQYF
cdr3_length: 15; clone_size: .; d_call: .; v_call: TRBV5-1; j_call: TRBJ1-5; cdr3_nt: TGCGCCAGCAGGCCACAGGGAGTTAGCAATCAGCCCCAGCATTTT; cdr3_aa: CASRPQGVSNQPQHF
cdr3_length: 16; clone_size: .; d_call: TRBD1; v_call: TRBV4-1; j_call: TRBJ1-4; cdr3_nt: TGCGCCAGCAGCCAAGGACAGGGCGGGATTAATGAAAAACTGTTTTTT; cdr3_aa: CASSQGQGGINEKLFF
cdr3_length: 14; clone_size: .; d_call: .; v_call: TRBV5-4; j_call: TRBJ1-2; cdr3_nt: TGTGCCAGCAGCTTGGACGCACGTTCGGGAGGCTACACCTTC; cdr3_aa: CASSLDARSGGYTF
cdr3_length: 16; clone_size: .; d_call: .; v_call: TRBV28; j_call: TRBJ2-5; cdr3_nt: TGTGCCAGCAGTTTTTACCAGCGGACCTTCCAAGAGACCCAGTACTTC; cdr3_aa: CASSFYQRTFQETQYF
cdr3_length: 13; clone_size: .; d_call: .; v_call: TRBV28; j_call: TRBJ2-7; cdr3_nt: TGTGCCAGCAGTTTAGGGGCGCGAGCCGAGCAGTACTTC; cdr3_aa: CASSLGARAEQYF
cdr3_length: 15; clone_size: .; d_call: TRBD1; v_call: TRBV5-1; j_call: TRBJ2-7; cdr3_nt: TGCGCCAGCAGCCCCGGGACAGGGATCTCCTACGAGCAGTACTTC; cdr3_aa: CASSPGTGISYEQYF
cdr3_length: 15; clone_size: .; d_call: TRBD1; v_call: TRBV7-8; j_call: TRBJ2-7; cdr3_nt: TGTGCCAGCAGCTTAGGGCTGACAGGGTCGACGGAGCAGTACTTC; cdr3_aa: CASSLGLTGSTEQYF
cdr3_length: 15; clone_size: .; d_call: TRBD2; v_call: TRBV5-4; j_call: TRBJ2-1; cdr3_nt: TGTGCCAGCAGCCCGGGACTAGCGACGTACAATGAGCAGTTCTTC; cdr3_aa: CASSPGLATYNEQFF
cdr3_length: 19; clone_size: .; d_call: TRBD2; v_call: TRBV5-1; j_call: TRBJ2-3; cdr3_nt: TGCGCCAGCAGCTTGGGACTAGCGGGCACCCGGATAAGCACAGATACGCAGTATTTT; cdr3_aa: CASSLGLAGTRISTDTQYF
cdr3_length: 14; clone_size: .; d_call: TRBD2; v_call: TRBV2; j_call: TRBJ2-7; cdr3_nt: TGTGCCAGCAGGGGGACTAGCGTACCTGGCGAGCAGTACTTC; cdr3_aa: CASRGTSVPGEQYF
cdr3_length: 17; clone_size: .; d_call: TRBD2; v_call: TRBV19; j_call: TRBJ2-1; cdr3_nt: TGTGCCAGTACCCCAGGTCTAGCGGGAGGGCTGGCCAATGAGCAGTTCTTC; cdr3_aa: CASTPGLAGGLANEQFF
cdr3_length: 15; clone_size: .; d_call: TRBD2; v_call: TRBV9; j_call: TRBJ2-1; cdr3_nt: TGTGCCAGCAGCGGAGCTAGCGGCACCTACAATGAGCAGTTCTTC; cdr3_aa: CASSGASGTYNEQFF
cdr3_length: 13; clone_size: .; d_call: .; v_call: TRBV25-1; j_call: TRBJ1-2; cdr3_nt: TGTGCCAGCAGTGAAATAGGAGGCTATGGCTACACCTTC; cdr3_aa: CASSEIGGYGYTF
cdr3_length: 14; clone_size: .; d_call: .; v_call: TRBV7-2; j_call: TRBJ1-5; cdr3_nt: TGTGCCAGCAGCTTCACAGGAAGAAATCAGCCCCAGCATTTT; cdr3_aa: CASSFTGRNQPQHF
cdr3_length: 17; clone_size: .; d_call: .; v_call: TRBV1; j_call: TRBJ2-6; cdr3_nt: TGCACCAGCAGCCAAGGCCCGTGCCGCCCCGGAGTCAACGTCCTGACTTTC; cdr3_aa: CTSSQGPCRPGVNVLTF
cdr3_length: 14; clone_size: .; d_call: TRBD1; v_call: TRBV5-1; j_call: TRBJ1-2; cdr3_nt: TGCGCCAGCAGCGGGGGGACAGGGTTGGATGGCTACACCTTC; cdr3_aa: CASSGGTGLDGYTF
cdr3_length: 16; clone_size: .; d_call: TRBD2; v_call: TRBV9; j_call: TRBJ2-1; cdr3_nt: TGTGCCAGCAGTCACCGGGGACTAGCGGGGAACAATGAGCAGTTCTTC; cdr3_aa: CASSHRGLAGNNEQFF
cdr3_length: 15; clone_size: once; d_call: TRBD2; v_call: TRBV5-1; j_call: TRBJ2-1; cdr3_nt: TGCGCCAGCAGCCCGGGACTAGCGGGAGTCAATGAGCAGTTCTTC; cdr3_aa: CASSPGLAGVNEQFF
cdr3_length: 15; clone_size: .; d_call: TRBD1; v_call: TRBV4-1; j_call: TRBJ1-4; cdr3_nt: TGCGCCAGCAGCCAAGGCAGGGGGTCTAATGAAAAACTGTTTTTT; cdr3_aa: CASSQGRGSNEKLFF
cdr3_length: 19; clone_size: once; d_call: TRBD2; v_call: TRBV28; j_call: TRBJ2-3; cdr3_nt: TGTGCCAGCAGTTCCTACCCCCGACTAGCGGGGACTAGCACAGATACGCAGTATTTT; cdr3_aa: CASSSYPRLAGTSTDTQYF
cdr3_length: 15; clone_size: .; d_call: TRBD1; v_call: TRBV19; j_call: TRBJ1-2; cdr3_nt: TGTGCCAGTAGTAGAGGGACAGGGGATAACTATGGCTACACCTTC; cdr3_aa: CASSRGTGDNYGYTF
cdr3_length: 13; clone_size: .; d_call: .; v_call: TRBV5-1; j_call: TRBJ1-1; cdr3_nt: TGCGCCAGCAGCTTGGGAGGGACACCGGAAGCTTTCTTT; cdr3_aa: CASSLGGTPEAFF
cdr3_length: 12; clone_size: .; d_call: .; v_call: TRBV28; j_call: TRBJ2-1; cdr3_nt: TGTGCCAGCAGTTTGTCTTACAATGAGCAGTTCTTC; cdr3_aa: CASSLSYNEQFF
cdr3_length: 15; clone_size: .; d_call: .; v_call: TRBV5-8; j_call: TRBJ1-1; cdr3_nt: TGTGCCAGCAGCCCCTGGGGAGGTTCGAGCACTGAAGCTTTCTTT; cdr3_aa: CASSPWGGSSTEAFF
cdr3_length: 16; clone_size: .; d_call: TRBD1; v_call: TRBV30; j_call: TRBJ2-7; cdr3_nt: TGTGCCTGGAGTAGTTACGCAGGGGGTGAAACTTACGAGCAGTACTTC; cdr3_aa: CAWSSYAGGETYEQYF
cdr3_length: 16; clone_size: .; d_call: TRBD1; v_call: TRBV5-1; j_call: TRBJ1-1; cdr3_nt: TGCGCCAGCAGACGTCCCGGGACAGGATTTAACACTGAAGCTTTCTTT; cdr3_aa: CASRRPGTGFNTEAFF
cdr3_length: 17; clone_size: .; d_call: .; v_call: TRBV19; j_call: TRBJ1-1; cdr3_nt: TGTGCCAGTACTGGCGGGGGTTTTAGACTAAAGAACACTGAAGCTTTCTTT; cdr3_aa: CASTGGGFRLKNTEAFF
cdr3_length: 17; clone_size: .; d_call: .; v_call: TRBV5-1; j_call: TRBJ2-3; cdr3_nt: TGCGCCAGCAGCTTGGATCCTAGCGGAGGGGGGGCAGATACGCAGTATTTT; cdr3_aa: CASSLDPSGGGADTQYF
cdr3_length: 12; clone_size: .; d_call: .; v_call: TRBV30; j_call: TRBJ2-7; cdr3_nt: TGTGCCTGGAACCGGGGGGCTCGGGAGCAGTACTTC; cdr3_aa: CAWNRGAREQYF
cdr3_length: 14; clone_size: .; d_call: TRBD1; v_call: TRBV5-5; j_call: TRBJ2-4; cdr3_nt: TGTGCCAGCAGCTCCCTGACAGGGGGGAACATTCAGTACTTC; cdr3_aa: CASSSLTGGNIQYF
cdr3_length: 16; clone_size: .; d_call: TRBD1; v_call: TRBV28; j_call: TRBJ2-1; cdr3_nt: TGTGCCAGCAGTTTAGCCGAGGGACAGGGTTACAATGAGCAGTTCTTC; cdr3_aa: CASSLAEGQGYNEQFF
cdr3_length: 14; clone_size: .; d_call: .; v_call: TRBV6-1; j_call: TRBJ1-5; cdr3_nt: TGTGCTATAAAATGGGGACATCTTGATCAGCCCCAGCATTTT; cdr3_aa: CAIKWGHLDQPQHF
cdr3_length: 15; clone_size: .; d_call: .; v_call: TRBV28; j_call: TRBJ2-2; cdr3_nt: TGTGCCAGCAGTTTTCCGCAGGTGAACACCGGGGAGCTGTTTTTT; cdr3_aa: CASSFPQVNTGELFF
cdr3_length: 18; clone_size: .; d_call: TRBD2; v_call: TRBV7-9; j_call: TRBJ2-4; cdr3_nt: TGTGCCAGCAGCCCAGGGACTAGCGGGAGGATAGCCAAAAACATTCAGTACTTC; cdr3_aa: CASSPGTSGRIAKNIQYF
cdr3_length: 12; clone_size: .; d_call: TRBD1; v_call: TRBV30; j_call: TRBJ1-1; cdr3_nt: TGTGCCTGGAGGGGACAGGGAATTGAAGCTTTCTTT; cdr3_aa: CAWRGQGIEAFF
cdr3_length: 14; clone_size: .; d_call: TRBD1; v_call: TRBV19; j_call: TRBJ1-1; cdr3_nt: TGTGCCAGTAGGGAACAGGGGGCTCAGACTGAAGCTTTCTTT; cdr3_aa: CASREQGAQTEAFF
cdr3_length: 20; clone_size: .; d_call: .; v_call: TRBV2; j_call: TRBJ2-6; cdr3_nt: TGTGCCAGCAGTGATGAAGCCCCCCCCGCGGTAGACTCTGGGGCCAACGTCCTGACTTTC; cdr3_aa: CASSDEAPPAVDSGANVLTF
cdr3_length: 15; clone_size: .; d_call: TRBD1; v_call: TRBV2; j_call: TRBJ1-2; cdr3_nt: TGTGCCAGCAGTGAAGACGGGACAGGGGGCTTTGGCTACACCTTC; cdr3_aa: CASSEDGTGGFGYTF
cdr3_length: 13; clone_size: .; d_call: TRBD1; v_call: TRBV29-1; j_call: TRBJ2-5; cdr3_nt: TGCAGCTTAAGGACAGGGTTATCAGAGACCCAGTACTTC; cdr3_aa: CSLRTGLSETQYF
cdr3_length: 19; clone_size: .; d_call: TRBD1; v_call: TRBV27; j_call: TRBJ2-7; cdr3_nt: TGTGCCAGCAGACCTTACCCAAGTCCATGGGACAGGGACTCCTACGAGCAGTACTTC; cdr3_aa: CASRPYPSPWDRDSYEQYF